This TCR beta chain originates from a study of shared T cell receptors in the human thymus. Repertoires were generated with immunoSEQ multiplex PCR, while TCRdb's copy carries only in-frame clones and drops some. The table lists 600,000 to 900,000 clones, approximately 85% of them singletons. Another study also made use of these data, one on human thymus T cells. That investigation notes: Surgeons resected thymus tissue during corrective heart surgery. There appeared to be biased usage of V and J genes in thymic and blood repertoires.

The TCR comes from a girl under two years old with a congenital heart defect. Sequencing input: thymocytes.

This CDR3 is CASSPGWGGESYTF. The CDR3 coding sequence is TGTGCCAGCAGTCCCGGTTGGGGGGGCGAGAGCTACACCTTC. V and J are TRBV6-5 and TRBJ1-2; D might be TRBD1 (6 bases). V lost 5 bases, J lost 9 bases, and 19 bases lay in between. This CDR3 comprises 14 residues. The germline gives CDR1 MNHEY, CDR2 SVGAGI.